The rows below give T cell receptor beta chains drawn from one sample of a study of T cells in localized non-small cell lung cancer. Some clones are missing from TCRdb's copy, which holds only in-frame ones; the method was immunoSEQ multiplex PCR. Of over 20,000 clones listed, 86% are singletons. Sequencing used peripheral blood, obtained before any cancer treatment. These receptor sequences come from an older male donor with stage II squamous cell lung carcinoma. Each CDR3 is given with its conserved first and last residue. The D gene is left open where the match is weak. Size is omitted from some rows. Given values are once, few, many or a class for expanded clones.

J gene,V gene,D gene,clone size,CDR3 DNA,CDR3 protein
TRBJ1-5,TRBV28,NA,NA,TGTGCCAGTCGGGCACCCGGCAATCAGCCCCAGCATTTT,CASRAPGNQPQHF
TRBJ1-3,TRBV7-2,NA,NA,TGTGCCAGCAGCCCCAGTGGGGTAGGAAACACCATATATTTT,CASSPSGVGNTIYF
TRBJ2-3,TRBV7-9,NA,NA,TGTGCCAGCAGCCCTTCCGGGTCCACAGATACGCAGTATTTT,CASSPSGSTDTQYF
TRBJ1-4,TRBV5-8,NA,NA,TGTGCCAGCAGCCCGACCTGGCCCCTCAATGAAAAACTGTTTTTT,CASSPTWPLNEKLFF
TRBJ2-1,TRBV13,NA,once,TGTGCCAGCAGCTTATCGAGGGGTCTCTACAATGAGCAGTTCTTC,CASSLSRGLYNEQFF
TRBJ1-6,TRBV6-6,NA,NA,TGTGCCAGCAGTTCGGAGGGGCGGGATTCACCCCTCCACTTT,CASSSEGRDSPLHF
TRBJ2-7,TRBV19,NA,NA,TGTGCCAGTAGTGTCTCCGGGACGGAACCCTACGAGCAGTACTTC,CASSVSGTEPYEQYF
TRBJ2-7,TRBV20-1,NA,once,TGCAGTGGCAGAGGGGGATACGAGCAGTACTTC,CSGRGGYEQYF
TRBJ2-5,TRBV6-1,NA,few,TGTGCCAGCAGTGGAAGGACTACCCAAGAGACCCAGTACTTC,CASSGRTTQETQYF
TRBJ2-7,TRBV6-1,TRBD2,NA,TGTGCCAGCAGCCCGAAGCGGGAGGCTTCCGAGCAGTACTTC,CASSPKREASEQYF
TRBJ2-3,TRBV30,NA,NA,TGTGCCTGGAGTGAGAGCAAGGACCACACAGATACGCAGTATTTT,CAWSESKDHTDTQYF
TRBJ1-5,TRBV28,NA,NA,TGTTGCACCGGGCCGAGCAATCAGCCCCAGCATTTT,CCTGPSNQPQHF
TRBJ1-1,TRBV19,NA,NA,TGTGCCACTAAATCGGCTAATTCGGGGATCACTGAAGCTTTCTTT,CATKSANSGITEAFF
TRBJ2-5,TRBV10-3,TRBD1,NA,TGTGCCATCAGTGGGACAGGAGAGACCCAGTACTTC,CAISGTGETQYF
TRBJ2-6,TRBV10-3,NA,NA,TGTGCCATCAGTGTAGGTGTGCCCCTTGGGGCCAACGTCCTGACTTTC,CAISVGVPLGANVLTF
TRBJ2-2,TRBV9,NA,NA,TGTGCCAGCAGCCCTCCTTCTCGGGGGAACACCGGGGAGCTGTTTTTT,CASSPPSRGNTGELFF
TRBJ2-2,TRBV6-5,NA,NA,TGTGCCAGCAGTTCCGTCGGCGGGGTGAACACCGGGGAGCTGTTTTTT,CASSSVGGVNTGELFF
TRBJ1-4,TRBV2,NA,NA,TGTGCCAGCAGTCAGGGCTATAATGAAAAACTGTTTTTT,CASSQGYNEKLFF
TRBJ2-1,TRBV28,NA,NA,TGTGCCAGCAGTTTGGGAGGTAGCTCCTACAATGAGCAGTTCTTC,CASSLGGSSYNEQFF
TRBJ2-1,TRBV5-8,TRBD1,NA,TGTGCCAGCAGCTACAGGGGTTCCTACAATGAGCAGTTCTTC,CASSYRGSYNEQFF
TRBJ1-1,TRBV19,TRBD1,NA,TGTGCCAGTAGAAACAGGGGGGGCACTGAAGCTTTCTTT,CASRNRGGTEAFF
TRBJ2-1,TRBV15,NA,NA,TGTGCAACCCGAGGGGCGGGGTCCTACAATGAGCAGTTCTTC,CATRGAGSYNEQFF
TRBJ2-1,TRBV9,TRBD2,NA,TGTGCCAGCAGCCACCCCGGAGGGGTGTTAGCGGGAGACTACAATGAGCAGTTCTTC,CASSHPGGVLAGDYNEQFF
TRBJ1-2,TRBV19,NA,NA,TGTGCCAGTTCAAGCACGAGCTCATACTATGGCTACACCTTC,CASSSTSSYYGYTF
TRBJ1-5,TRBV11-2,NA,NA,TGTGCCAGCAGCTTAGGCAGGGAGGGCCAGCCCCAGCATTTT,CASSLGREGQPQHF
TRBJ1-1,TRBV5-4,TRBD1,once,TGTGCCAGCAGCTTGACAGGGGCGTTTGAAGCTTTCTTT,CASSLTGAFEAFF
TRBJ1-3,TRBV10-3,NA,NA,TGTGCCATCAGTGAAGGAAACACCATATATTTT,CAISEGNTIYF
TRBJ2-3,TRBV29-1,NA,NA,TGCAGCGTTGAAGATCGGAGGGATACGCAGTATTTT,CSVEDRRDTQYF
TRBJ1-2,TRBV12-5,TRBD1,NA,TGTGCTAGTGGTTCCTCGGGACAGAACTATGGCTACACCTTC,CASGSSGQNYGYTF
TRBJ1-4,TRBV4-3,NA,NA,TGCGCCAGCAGCCAAGTTATAGGGGCCAGGGGTGGTGAAAAACTGTTTTTT,CASSQVIGARGGEKLFF
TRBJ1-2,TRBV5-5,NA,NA,TGTGCCAGCAGCTTGGACACCCTCAACTATGGCTACACCTTC,CASSLDTLNYGYTF
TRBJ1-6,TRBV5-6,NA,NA,TGTGCCAGCAGCCCTAAAAGGAATTCACCCCTCCACTTT,CASSPKRNSPLHF
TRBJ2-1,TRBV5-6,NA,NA,TGTGCCAGCAGCAAACCAGGGGACAATGAGCAGTTCTTC,CASSKPGDNEQFF
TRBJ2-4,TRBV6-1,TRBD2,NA,TGTGCCAGCAGTGGGAGCGGGGACTTGGTTCACATTCAGTACTTC,CASSGSGDLVHIQYF
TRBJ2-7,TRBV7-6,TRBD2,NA,TGTGCCAGCAGCTTAGTATCTCCTAGCGGGAGCTCCTACGAGCAGTACTTC,CASSLVSPSGSSYEQYF
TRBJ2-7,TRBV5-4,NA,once,TGTGCCAGCAGCTTGGATCAGGGCTACGAGCAGTACTTC,CASSLDQGYEQYF
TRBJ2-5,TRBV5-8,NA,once,TGTGCCAGCAGCAGGCGCAAAGAGACCCAGTACTTC,CASSRRKETQYF
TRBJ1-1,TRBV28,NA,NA,TGTGCCAGCAGTTCACCGGCAGAATTGAACACTGAAGCTTTCTTT,CASSSPAELNTEAFF
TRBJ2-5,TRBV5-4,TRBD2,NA,TGTGCCAGCAGCCTGTCGGGGGGCCAAGAGACCCAGTACTTC,CASSLSGGQETQYF
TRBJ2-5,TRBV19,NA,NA,TGTGCCAGTAGTGCAGTCTCCAGAGAGACCCAGTACTTC,CASSAVSRETQYF
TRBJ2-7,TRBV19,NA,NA,TGTGCCAGTAGTCTCCAGGTTGCTTCCTACGAGCAGTACTTC,CASSLQVASYEQYF
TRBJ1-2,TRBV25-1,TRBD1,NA,TGTGCCAGCAGGCCCGACAGGGACTATGGCTACACCTTC,CASRPDRDYGYTF
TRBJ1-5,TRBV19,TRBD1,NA,TGTGCCAGTAGTAACAGGGGCAGGCAGCCCCAGCATTTT,CASSNRGRQPQHF
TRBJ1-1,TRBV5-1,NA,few,TGCGCCAGCACCCTGGGGGAGAACACTGAAGCTTTCTTT,CASTLGENTEAFF
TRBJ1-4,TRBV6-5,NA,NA,TGTGCCAGCAGTGCAGGTGGCGCAACTAATGAAAAACTGTTTTTT,CASSAGGATNEKLFF
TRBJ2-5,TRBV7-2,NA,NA,TGTGCCAGCAGAGCCTACCAAGAGACCCAGTACTTC,CASRAYQETQYF
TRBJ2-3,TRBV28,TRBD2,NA,TGTGCCAGCAGCCTACTAGCGGGAGGGCCGGATACGCAGTATTTT,CASSLLAGGPDTQYF
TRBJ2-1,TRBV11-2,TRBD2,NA,TGTGCCAGCAGCTCCATATGGGGCGGGAGGACCTACAATGAGCAGTTCTTC,CASSSIWGGRTYNEQFF
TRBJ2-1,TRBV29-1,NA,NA,TGCAGCGTTGAGGAACTACGGGACAATGAGCAGTTCTTC,CSVEELRDNEQFF
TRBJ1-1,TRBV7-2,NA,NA,TGTGCCAGCAGCTTGCCCGAGGTTTCTGAAGCTTTCTTT,CASSLPEVSEAFF